One sample yielded the 21 T cell receptor beta chains listed below, sequenced in a study of siplizumab effects on memory and regulatory T cells. Produced via immunoSEQ multiplex PCR; TCRdb's table is partial and in-frame only. The data show 65,000 to 70,000 clones, with 88% seen just once and over 1.5% held by the top ten. Sequenced sample: Tregs sorted from blood. The source is a human donor in good health.

The chain couples TRBV25-1 to TRBJ2-1; D ambiguous. Germline CDR1 MGHDK, CDR2 SYGVNS. The V gene lost 4 bases and the J gene lost 6 bases, with 16 bases spanning the gap. The CDR3 covers 15 residues. The CDR3 protein is CASSGRRFVGNEQFF. The CDR3 DNA sequence: TGTGCCAGCAGTGGCCGCCGTTTTGTTGGCAATGAGCAGTTCTTC.

The chain has TRBV7-2 and TRBJ1-2; 11 bases align to TRBD1. Losses at the gene ends were 1 base for V and 7 bases for J; bases not matched to a gene: 11. In germline, CDR1 is SGHTA, CDR2 FQGNSA. The CDR3 loop spans 17 amino acids. In DNA, the CDR3 is TGTGCCAGCAGCTTAGTTGGGACAGGGGGACACGGTAGTGGCTACACCTTC. Its protein product is CASSLVGTGGHGSGYTF.

The genes are TRBV19 and TRBJ2-1, with unresolved D. CDR1 is LNHDA, CDR2 SQIVND, per germline (reference sequence). The CDR3 spans 12 residues. V lost 5 bases and J 9 bases, leaving 11 bases between the germline ends. CDR3 sequence reads: CASSLGRFEQFF. In nucleotides, the CDR3 is TGTGCCAGTAGTCTTGGACGGTTTGAGCAGTTCTTC.

This chain connects TRBV6-6 to TRBJ1-6; 8 nucleotides line up with TRBD1. This CDR3 is 15 amino acids long. With V trimmed by 0 bases and J by 9 bases, 4 bases remained unmatched. CDR1 is MNHNY and CDR2 is SVGAGI in the germline V gene (reference sequence). The CDR3 here is CASSYSVQGGSPLHF. CDR3 in DNA: TGTGCCAGCAGTTACTCGGTACAGGGGGGTTCACCCCTCCACTTT.

In its sample, this clone was seen once. The chain combines TRBV7-8 with TRBJ2-7, with TRBD1 matching 11 bases. The germline gives CDR1 SGHVS, CDR2 FQNEAQ. Trimming at V came to 1 base and at J to 7 bases, leaving 6 bases not matched to a gene. CDR3 length: 15 residues. The chain's CDR3 is CASSLVGDRGREQYF. CDR3 DNA: TGTGCCAGCAGCTTAGTTGGGGACAGGGGGAGAGAGCAGTACTTC.

The gene calls are TRBV30 and TRBJ2-3; D gene unclear. Trimming took off 4 bases at V and 4 bases at J, with 12 bases between the two ends. Germline V gene sequence: CDR1 GTSNPN, CDR2 SVGIG (reference sequence). There are 13 residues in the CDR3. CDR3 DNA sequence: TGTGCCTGGAACGGCCGAAGGGCAGATACGCAGTATTTT. This encodes CAWNGRRADTQYF.

V usage is TRBV6-4 and J usage is TRBJ1-1; maybe TRBD1 (6 bases). The germline V and J ends were trimmed by 6 bases and 1 base, with 9 bases remaining between them. The length of the CDR3 is 13 residues. Germline CDR1 and CDR2: MRHNA and SNTAGT. The CDR3 DNA reads as TGTGCCAGCAGCCGGACAGAGAACACTGAAGCTTTCTTT. Its translation: CASSRTENTEAFF.

This clone turned up a few times. The chain uses TRBV10-3 and TRBJ2-3; perhaps TRBD2 as D (5 bases). V was clipped by 3 bases and J by 2 bases, with 6 bases between them. CDR1 is ENHRY and CDR2 is SYGVKD in the germline V gene. The CDR3 runs to 13 residues. Here the CDR3 DNA reads TGTGCCATCAGTGAAGCGGACACAGATACGCAGTATTTT. Translation: CAISEADTDTQYF.

This chain links TRBV4-2 with TRBJ1-2; 7 bases map to TRBD1. Germline-derived CDR1 and CDR2 are LGHNA and YNFKEQ. The CDR3 spans 13 residues. V was clipped by 7 bases and J by 4 bases; unmatched bases: 6. The CDR3 DNA is TGTGCCAGCAACTTACAGGGGTTCTATGGCTACACCTTC. It encodes CASNLQGFYGYTF.

The chain recombines TRBV6-6 with TRBJ2-1, with a tentative D call TRBD2 (6 bases). The CDR3 has 13 residues. CDR1 is MNHNY and CDR2 is SVGAGI in the germline V gene (reference sequence). Trimming removed 2 bases at V and 4 bases at J, with 6 bases between. The chain's CDR3 is CASSYRGYNEQFF. The CDR3 nucleotides are TGTGCCAGCAGTTACCGGGGGTACAATGAGCAGTTCTTC.

V is TRBV29-1 and J is TRBJ2-6, with 9 bases identical to TRBD1. The length of the CDR3 is 15 residues. The V segment lost 4 bases and the J segment 3 bases; nucleotides outside the gene matches: 4. Germline CDR1 is SQVTM and CDR2 is ANQGSEA. CDR3 nucleotide sequence: TGCAGCGTTGTACTGGACAGGGGTGGGGCCAACGTCCTGACTTTC. Amino acids: CSVVLDRGGANVLTF.

The chain is built from TRBV12-5 and TRBJ2-2; 8 positions match TRBD1. The CDR3 contains 14 residues. V lost 1 base to trimming and J lost 5 bases; unmatched junction nucleotides: 0. Germline V gene sequence: CDR1 LGHNT, CDR2 FRNRAP. This chain's CDR3 is CASGLDRGTGELFF. CDR3 in DNA: TGTGCTAGTGGTTTGGACAGGGGGACCGGGGAGCTGTTTTTT. Supplemented by reference TRBV12-5 and TRBJ2-2, the full variable domain reads DARVTQTPRHKVTEMGQEVTMRCQPILGHNTVFWYRQTMMQGLELLAYFRNRAPLDDSGMPKDRFSAEMPDATLATLKIQPSEPRDSAVYFCASGLDRGTGELFFGEGSRLTVL.

The CDR3 protein is CASSLAQGNNEQFF. The CDR3 DNA is TGTGCCAGCAGCTTAGCACAGGGTAACAATGAGCAGTTCTTC. The gene calls are TRBV7-2 and TRBJ2-1, with D perhaps matching TRBD1 (6 bases). With 0 bases removed from V and 5 bases from J, the gap between germline ends came to 8 bases. Germline assignment: CDR1 SGHTA and CDR2 FQGNSA. The CDR3 contains 14 residues.

V usage is TRBV10-1 and J usage is TRBJ2-3; D could derive from TRBD1 or TRBD2 (5 bases each). The V end lost 4 bases, the J end lost 1 base, and 9 bases lay between the germline ends. The CDR3 covers 14 residues. Per the germline V gene, CDR1 is WNHNN and CDR2 is SYGVQD (reference sequence). CDR3 sequence reads: CASSVQGRTDTQYF. Written as DNA, the CDR3 is TGCGCCAGCAGTGTTCAGGGACGCACAGATACGCAGTATTTT.

This clone has a single count. In nucleotides, the CDR3 is TGTGCCTGGGGGCAGAACAATGAGCAGTTCTTC. Amino acid sequence: CAWGQNNEQFF. The chain recombines TRBV30 with TRBJ2-1; D is unresolved. Germline CDR1 reads GTSNPN; CDR2 reads SVGIG (reference sequence). The CDR3 loop spans 11 amino acids. V lost 5 bases, J lost 5 bases, and 7 bases lay in between.

This clone was seen once. DNA for the CDR3: TGTGCCAGCAGCCGTGATGGTAGCGGACTAGAGACCCAGTACTTC. It encodes CASSRDGSGLETQYF. The chain is built from TRBV7-3 and TRBJ2-5; D possibly corresponds to TRBD2 (6 bases). The V gene lost 5 bases and the J gene lost 4 bases, with 17 bases spanning the gap. This CDR3 comprises 15 residues. Germline V CDR1 and CDR2: SGHTA, FQGTGA.

The gene calls are TRBV27 and TRBJ1-6, with no clear D. The V end was cut by 3 bases, the J end by 10 bases, with 7 bases between. The CDR3 runs 12 residues. The germline gives CDR1 MNHEY, CDR2 SMNVEV (reference sequence). The CDR3: CASSFPGSPLHF. The CDR3 DNA sequence: TGTGCCAGCAGTTTCCCTGGGTCACCCCTCCACTTT.

The chain couples TRBV27 to TRBJ2-7, with 7 bases fitting TRBD1. There are 15 residues in the CDR3. Germline CDR1 and CDR2: MNHEY and SMNVEV (reference sequence). The trim removed 5 bases at V and 0 bases at J, leaving 7 bases unmatched. The CDR3 DNA is TGTGCCAGCAGTCGACAGGGTAGGCGCTCCTACGAGCAGTACTTC. Amino acid sequence: CASSRQGRRSYEQYF.

This clone was seen just once. The chain has TRBV5-1 and TRBJ2-3; TRBD1 agrees at 7 bases. J gave up 1 base and V 3 bases, and 2 bases lay outside the gene matches. This CDR3 comprises 14 residues. Germline-derived CDR1 and CDR2 are SGHRS and YFSETQ. CDR3 region: CASSWGQRTDTQYF. The CDR3 DNA sequence: TGCGCCAGCAGCTGGGGACAGCGCACAGATACGCAGTATTTT.

This chain connects TRBV4-2 to TRBJ2-1; D is undetermined. V was cut by 4 bases and J by 3 bases, with 4 bases left in between. The CDR3 length is 12 residues. Germline V CDR1 and CDR2: LGHNA, YNFKEQ. In DNA form, the CDR3 reads TGTGCCAGCAGCCCAAACTACAATGAGCAGTTCTTC. Translation gives CASSPNYNEQFF.

V gene TRBV6-6 combines with J gene TRBJ2-1; D is uncertain. Per germline, CDR1 MNHNY and CDR2 SVGAGI (reference sequence). The CDR3 is 12 residues long. V lost 0 bases, J lost 7 bases, and 4 bases lay in between. The CDR3 nucleotides read TGTGCCAGCAGTTACTCGGGGAATGAGCAGTTCTTC. This gives the protein CASSYSGNEQFF.